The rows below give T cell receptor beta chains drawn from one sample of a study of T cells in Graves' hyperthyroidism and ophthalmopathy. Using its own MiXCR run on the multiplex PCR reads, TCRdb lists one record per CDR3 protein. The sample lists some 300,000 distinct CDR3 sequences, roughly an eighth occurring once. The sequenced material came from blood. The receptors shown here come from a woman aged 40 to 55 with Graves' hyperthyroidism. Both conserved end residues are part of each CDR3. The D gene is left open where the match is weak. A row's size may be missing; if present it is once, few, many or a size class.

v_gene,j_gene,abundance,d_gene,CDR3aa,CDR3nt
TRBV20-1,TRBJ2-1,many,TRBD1,CSPEWGQGAYNEQFF,TGCAGTCCCGAATGGGGGCAGGGGGCCTACAATGAGCAGTTCTTC
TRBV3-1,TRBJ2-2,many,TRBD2,CASSQDGLAANTGELFF,TGTGCCAGCAGCCAAGATGGGCTAGCGGCCAACACCGGGGAGCTGTTTTTT
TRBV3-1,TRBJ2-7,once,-,CASSQGWSFAYEQYF,TGTGCCAGCAGCCAAGGCTGGAGTTTTGCCTACGAGCAGTACTTC
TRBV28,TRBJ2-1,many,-,CASSILEATYNEQFF,TGTGCCAGCAGTATCCTGGAGGCAACATACAATGAGCAGTTCTTC
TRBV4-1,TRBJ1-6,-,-,CASSHGKSLHF,TGCGCCAGCAGCCATGGTAAATCCCTCCACTTT
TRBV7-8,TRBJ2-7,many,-,CASSLVSGTSYEQYF,TGTGCCAGCAGCTTAGTTTCAGGCACCTCCTACGAGCAGTACTTC
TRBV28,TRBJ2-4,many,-,CASSLSPPAKNIQYF,TGTGCCAGCAGTTTATCCCCACCAGCCAAAAACATTCAGTACTTC
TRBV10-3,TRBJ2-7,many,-,CAISESLGDKYEQYF,TGTGCCATCAGTGAGTCGTTGGGCGACAAGTACGAGCAGTACTTC
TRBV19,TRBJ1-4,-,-,CASSIGNPTNEKLFF,TGTGCCAGTAGTATAGGGAACCCAACTAATGAAAAACTGTTTTTT
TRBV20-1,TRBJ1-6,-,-,CSASRGYNSPLHF,TGCAGTGCCAGTAGGGGGTATAATTCACCCCTCCACTTT
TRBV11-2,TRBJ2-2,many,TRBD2,CASRELAGGRTGELFF,TGTGCCAGCAGAGAGCTAGCGGGAGGAAGGACCGGGGAGCTGTTTTTT
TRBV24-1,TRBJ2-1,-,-,CATSIGAYNEQFF,TGTGCCACCAGTATCGGGGCGTACAATGAGCAGTTCTTC
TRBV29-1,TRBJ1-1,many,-,CSVNPRGDTEAFF,TGCAGCGTCAACCCCCGGGGGGACACTGAAGCTTTCTTT
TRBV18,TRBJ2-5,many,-,CASSPPSMGETQYF,TGTGCCAGCTCACCACCTTCGATGGGAGAGACCCAGTACTTC
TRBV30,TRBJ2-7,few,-,CAWSVGLLNYEQYF,TGTGCCTGGAGTGTGGGCTTACTAAACTACGAGCAGTACTTC
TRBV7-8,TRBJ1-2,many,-,CASSSYAIYGYTF,TGTGCCAGCAGCTCTTATGCTATCTATGGCTACACCTTC
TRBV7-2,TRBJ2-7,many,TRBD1,CASSFGQAIHEQYF,TGTGCCAGCAGCTTCGGACAGGCGATCCACGAGCAGTACTTC